The rows below give T cell receptor beta chains drawn from one sample of a study of CD8+ T cells in alopecia areata. The repertoire was sequenced with immunoSEQ multiplex PCR; TCRdb's copy has only in-frame clones and lacks some. Of 150,000 to 250,000 clones in the sample, 60% to 70% are singletons; the top ten hold around 3.2%. Sample: CD4+ T cells sorted from blood, taken at week 4, from a patient treated with tofacitinib. The receptors were gathered from a human donor with alopecia areata. CDR3s include the opening cysteine and the closing phenylalanine or tryptophan. The D gene is left open where the match is weak. Some rows have no size entry. The others give once, few or many, or a class for an expanded clone.

clone size	V gene	D gene	J gene	CDR3 protein	CDR3 DNA
NA	TRBV30	TRBD1	TRBJ2-7	CAWVPGTGSYEQYF	TGTGCCTGGGTCCCCGGGACAGGGTCCTACGAGCAGTACTTC
NA	TRBV5-4	TRBD1	TRBJ1-2	CASSLMGQAPYGYTF	TGTGCCAGCAGCTTGATGGGACAGGCGCCTTATGGCTACACCTTC
NA	TRBV15	TRBD1	TRBJ1-1	CATSDRGNTEAFF	TGTGCCACCAGCGACAGGGGGAACACTGAAGCTTTCTTT
once	TRBV30	NA	TRBJ1-3	CAWTLGVSGNTIYF	TGTGCCTGGACATTAGGGGTGTCTGGAAACACCATATATTTT
NA	TRBV29-1	NA	TRBJ2-4	CSVALRLAKNIQYF	TGCAGCGTTGCGTTGCGGCTAGCCAAAAACATTCAGTACTTC
NA	TRBV4-1	NA	TRBJ2-5	CASSQPGVGLETQYF	TGCGCCAGCAGCCAACCAGGTGTCGGGTTGGAGACCCAGTACTTC
few	TRBV5-1	NA	TRBJ2-7	CASSQGGAGEQYF	TGCGCCAGCAGCCAAGGTGGGGCAGGGGAGCAGTACTTC
few	TRBV23-1	NA	TRBJ1-1	CASSQLVPEAFF	TGCGCCAGCAGTCAATTAGTCCCTGAAGCTTTCTTT
NA	TRBV30	NA	TRBJ2-6	CAWTSPHTSGANVLTF	TGTGCCTGGACATCTCCGCACACCTCTGGGGCCAACGTCCTGACTTTC
few	TRBV7-9	TRBD1	TRBJ1-1	CASSKEWTGNTEAFF	TGTGCCAGCAGCAAAGAATGGACAGGGAACACTGAAGCTTTCTTT
NA	TRBV25-1	NA	TRBJ2-7	CASRAGQETYEQYF	TGTGCCAGCAGAGCTGGCCAAGAGACCTACGAGCAGTACTTC
NA	TRBV2	NA	TRBJ1-1	CASSEGLAVTEAFF	TGTGCCAGCAGTGAAGGTCTCGCCGTGACTGAAGCTTTCTTT
NA	TRBV9	NA	TRBJ2-1	CASSVEGGTYNEQFF	TGTGCCAGCAGCGTAGAAGGGGGGACGTACAATGAGCAGTTCTTC
NA	TRBV6-5	NA	TRBJ1-1	CASSYSKAEAFF	TGTGCCAGCAGTTACTCGAAAGCTGAAGCTTTCTTT
NA	TRBV7-2	TRBD1	TRBJ1-5	CASSFGQGGNQPQHF	TGTGCCAGCAGCTTCGGACAGGGGGGCAATCAGCCCCAGCATTTT
NA	TRBV2	NA	TRBJ2-1	CASSERLAFEQFF	TGTGCCAGCAGTGAACGGCTAGCATTTGAGCAGTTCTTC
NA	TRBV5-4	TRBD1	TRBJ2-7	CASSTNPTGVSEQYF	TGTGCCAGCAGCACCAATCCCACAGGGGTCTCCGAGCAGTACTTC